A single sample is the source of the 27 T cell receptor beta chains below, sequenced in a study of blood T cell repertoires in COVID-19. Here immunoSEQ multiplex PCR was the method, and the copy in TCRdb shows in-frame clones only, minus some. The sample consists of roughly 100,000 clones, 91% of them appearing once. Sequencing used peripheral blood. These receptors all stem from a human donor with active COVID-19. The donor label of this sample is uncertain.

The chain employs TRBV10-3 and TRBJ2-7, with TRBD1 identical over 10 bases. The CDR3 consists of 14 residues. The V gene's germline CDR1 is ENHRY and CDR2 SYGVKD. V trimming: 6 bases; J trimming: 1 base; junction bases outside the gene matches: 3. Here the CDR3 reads CAIRRTGGSYEQYF. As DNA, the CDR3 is TGTGCCATCAGACGGACAGGGGGTTCCTACGAGCAGTACTTC.

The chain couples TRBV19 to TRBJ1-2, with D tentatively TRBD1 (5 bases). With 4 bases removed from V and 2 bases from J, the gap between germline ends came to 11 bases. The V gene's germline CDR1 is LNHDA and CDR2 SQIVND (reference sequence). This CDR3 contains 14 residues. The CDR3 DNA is TGTGCCAGTAGTACGCTCGGGGGGAACTATGGCTACACCTTC. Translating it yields CASSTLGGNYGYTF.

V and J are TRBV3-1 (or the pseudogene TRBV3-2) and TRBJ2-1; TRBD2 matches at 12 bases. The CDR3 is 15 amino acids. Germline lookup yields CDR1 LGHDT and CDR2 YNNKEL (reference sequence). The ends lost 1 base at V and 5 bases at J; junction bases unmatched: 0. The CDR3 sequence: CASSQGTSGDNEQFF. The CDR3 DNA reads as TGTGCCAGCAGCCAAGGGACTAGCGGGGACAATGAGCAGTTCTTC.

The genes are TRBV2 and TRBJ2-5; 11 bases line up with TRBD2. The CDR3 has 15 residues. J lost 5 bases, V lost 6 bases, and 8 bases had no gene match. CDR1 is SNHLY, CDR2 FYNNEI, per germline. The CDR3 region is CASRDRLAGSETQYF. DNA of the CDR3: TGTGCCAGCAGAGATCGACTAGCGGGGTCGGAGACCCAGTACTTC.

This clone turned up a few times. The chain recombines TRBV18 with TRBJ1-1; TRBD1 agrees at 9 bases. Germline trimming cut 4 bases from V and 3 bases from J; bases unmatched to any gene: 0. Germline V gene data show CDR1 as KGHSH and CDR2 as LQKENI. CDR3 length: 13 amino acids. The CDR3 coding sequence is TGTGCCAGCTCACGGACAGGGGACACTGAAGCTTTCTTT. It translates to CASSRTGDTEAFF.

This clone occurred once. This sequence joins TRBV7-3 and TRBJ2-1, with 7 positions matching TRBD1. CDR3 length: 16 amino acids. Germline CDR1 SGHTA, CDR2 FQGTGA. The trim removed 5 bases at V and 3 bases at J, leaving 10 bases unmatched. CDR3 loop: CASSLSLQGLYNEQFF. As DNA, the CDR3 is TGTGCCAGCAGCCTCTCTCTACAGGGGCTCTACAATGAGCAGTTCTTC.

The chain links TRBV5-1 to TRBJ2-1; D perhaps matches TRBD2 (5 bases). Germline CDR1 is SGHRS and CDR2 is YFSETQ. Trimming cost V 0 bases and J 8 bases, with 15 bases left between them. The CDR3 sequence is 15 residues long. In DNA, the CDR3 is TGCGCCAGCAGCTTGGAGCGGCCCTCAGAAGATGAGCAGTTCTTC. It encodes CASSLERPSEDEQFF.

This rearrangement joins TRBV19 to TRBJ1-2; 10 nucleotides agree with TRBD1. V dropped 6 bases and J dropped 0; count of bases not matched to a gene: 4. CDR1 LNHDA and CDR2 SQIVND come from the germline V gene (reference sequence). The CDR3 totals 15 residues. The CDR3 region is CASREGQGTNYGYTF. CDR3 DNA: TGTGCCAGTAGAGAGGGACAGGGGACTAACTATGGCTACACCTTC.

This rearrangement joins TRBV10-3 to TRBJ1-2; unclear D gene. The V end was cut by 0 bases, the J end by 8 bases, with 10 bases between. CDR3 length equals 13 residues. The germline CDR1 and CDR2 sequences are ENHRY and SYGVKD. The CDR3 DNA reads TGTGCCATCAGTGAGTCCATAGAGGGCGGCTACACCTTC. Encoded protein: CAISESIEGGYTF.

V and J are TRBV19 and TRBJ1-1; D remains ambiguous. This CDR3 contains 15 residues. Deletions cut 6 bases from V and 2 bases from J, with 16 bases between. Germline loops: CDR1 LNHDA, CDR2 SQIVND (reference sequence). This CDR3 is CASSFGRTDNTEAFF. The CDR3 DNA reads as TGTGCCAGTAGCTTTGGTCGGACTGATAACACTGAAGCTTTCTTT.

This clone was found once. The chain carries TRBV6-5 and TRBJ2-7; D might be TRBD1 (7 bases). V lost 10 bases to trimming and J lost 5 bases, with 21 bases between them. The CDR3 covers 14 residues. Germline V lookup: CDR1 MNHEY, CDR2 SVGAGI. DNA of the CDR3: TGTGCCACCGAGGGGGCGGGATTACCCCACGAGCAGTACTTC. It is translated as CATEGAGLPHEQYF.

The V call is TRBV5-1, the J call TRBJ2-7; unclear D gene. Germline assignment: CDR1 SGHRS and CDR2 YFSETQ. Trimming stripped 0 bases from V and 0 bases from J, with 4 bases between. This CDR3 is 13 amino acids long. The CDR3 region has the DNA TGCGCCAGCAGCTTGGATATCTCCTACGAGCAGTACTTC. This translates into CASSLDISYEQYF.

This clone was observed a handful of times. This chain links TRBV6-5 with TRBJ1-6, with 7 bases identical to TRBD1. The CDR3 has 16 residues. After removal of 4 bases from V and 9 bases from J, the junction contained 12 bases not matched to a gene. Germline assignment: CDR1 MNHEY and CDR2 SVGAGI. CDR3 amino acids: CASSSPTGFSGSPLHF. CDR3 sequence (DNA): TGTGCCAGCAGTTCACCGACAGGGTTTAGCGGTTCACCCCTCCACTTT.

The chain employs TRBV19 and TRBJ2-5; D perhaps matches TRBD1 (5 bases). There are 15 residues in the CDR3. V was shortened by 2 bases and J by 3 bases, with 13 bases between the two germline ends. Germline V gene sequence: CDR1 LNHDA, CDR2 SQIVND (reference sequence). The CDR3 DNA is TGTGCCAGTAGTATAACCGGTCTAGGGGAAGAGACCCAGTACTTC. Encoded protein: CASSITGLGEETQYF.

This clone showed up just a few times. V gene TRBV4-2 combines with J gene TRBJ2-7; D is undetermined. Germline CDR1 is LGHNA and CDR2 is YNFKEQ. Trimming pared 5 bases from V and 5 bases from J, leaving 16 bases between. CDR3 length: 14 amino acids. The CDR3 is CASSNDPTAHEQYF. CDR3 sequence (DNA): TGTGCCAGCAGCAACGACCCCACAGCCCACGAGCAGTACTTC.

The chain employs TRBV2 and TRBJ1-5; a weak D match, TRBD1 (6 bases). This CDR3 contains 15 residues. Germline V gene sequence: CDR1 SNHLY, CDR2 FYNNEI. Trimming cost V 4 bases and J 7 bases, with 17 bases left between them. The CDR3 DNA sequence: TGTGCCAGCAGTGTGGGGGGGGGCGAAGGGCAGCCCCAGCATTTT. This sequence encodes CASSVGGGEGQPQHF.

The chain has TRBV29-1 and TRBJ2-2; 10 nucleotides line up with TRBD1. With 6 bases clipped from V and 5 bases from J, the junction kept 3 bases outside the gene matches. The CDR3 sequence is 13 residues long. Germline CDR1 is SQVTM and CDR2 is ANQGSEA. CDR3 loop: CSVGTGVTGELFF. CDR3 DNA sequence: TGCAGCGTCGGGACAGGGGTTACCGGGGAGCTGTTTTTT.

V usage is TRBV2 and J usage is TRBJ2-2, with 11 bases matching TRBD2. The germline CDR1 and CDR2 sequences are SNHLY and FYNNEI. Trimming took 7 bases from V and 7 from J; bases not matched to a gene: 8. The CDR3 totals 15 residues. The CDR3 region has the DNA TGTGCCAGCATGGTCGGGACTAGCGGTATCGGGGAGCTGTTTTTT. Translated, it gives CASMVGTSGIGELFF.

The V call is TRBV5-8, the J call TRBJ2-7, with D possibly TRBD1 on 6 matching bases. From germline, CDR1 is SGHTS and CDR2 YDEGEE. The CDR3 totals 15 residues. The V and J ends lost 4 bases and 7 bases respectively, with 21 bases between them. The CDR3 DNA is TGTGCCAGCAGCGCCGCGCCAGGGGTGCTTTTAGAGCAGTACTTC. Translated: CASSAAPGVLLEQYF.

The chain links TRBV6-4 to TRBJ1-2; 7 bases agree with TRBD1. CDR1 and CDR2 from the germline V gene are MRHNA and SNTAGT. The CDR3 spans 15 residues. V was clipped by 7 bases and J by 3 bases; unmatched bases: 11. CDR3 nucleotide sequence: TGTGCCAGCAACGGAGCTGGACAGGCCTACTATGGCTACACCTTC. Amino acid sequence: CASNGAGQAYYGYTF.

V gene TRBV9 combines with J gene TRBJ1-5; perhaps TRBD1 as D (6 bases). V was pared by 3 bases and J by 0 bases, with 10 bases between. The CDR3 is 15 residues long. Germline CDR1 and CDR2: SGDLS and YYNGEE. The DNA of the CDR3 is TGTGCCAGCAGCGCACAGGGTAATAGCAATCAGCCCCAGCATTTT. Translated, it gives CASSAQGNSNQPQHF.

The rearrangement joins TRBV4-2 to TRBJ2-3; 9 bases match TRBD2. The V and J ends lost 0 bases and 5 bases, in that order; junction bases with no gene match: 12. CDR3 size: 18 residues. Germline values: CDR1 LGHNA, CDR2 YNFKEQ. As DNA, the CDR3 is TGTGCCAGCAGCCAAGAGTTTGGAGCGGGAGGTCAATTAGATACGCAGTATTTT. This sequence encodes CASSQEFGAGGQLDTQYF.

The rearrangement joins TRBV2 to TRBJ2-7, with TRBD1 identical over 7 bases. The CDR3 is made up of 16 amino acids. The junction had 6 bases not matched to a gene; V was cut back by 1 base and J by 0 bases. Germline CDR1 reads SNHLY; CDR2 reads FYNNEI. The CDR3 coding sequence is TGTGCCAGCAGTGAAGTCAAGGGGACAGCCTCCTACGAGCAGTACTTC. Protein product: CASSEVKGTASYEQYF.

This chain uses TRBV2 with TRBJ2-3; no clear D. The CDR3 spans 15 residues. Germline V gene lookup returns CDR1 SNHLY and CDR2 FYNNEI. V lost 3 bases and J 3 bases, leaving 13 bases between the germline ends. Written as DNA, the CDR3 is TGTGCCAGCAGTGACACAAAAATTCGAACAGATACGCAGTATTTT. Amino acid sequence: CASSDTKIRTDTQYF.

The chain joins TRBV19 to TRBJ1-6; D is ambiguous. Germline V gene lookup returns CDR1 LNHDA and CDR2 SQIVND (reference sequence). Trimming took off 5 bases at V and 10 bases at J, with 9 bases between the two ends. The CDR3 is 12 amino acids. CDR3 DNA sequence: TGTGCCAGTAGTGAGACACCATCACCCCTCCACTTT. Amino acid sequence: CASSETPSPLHF.

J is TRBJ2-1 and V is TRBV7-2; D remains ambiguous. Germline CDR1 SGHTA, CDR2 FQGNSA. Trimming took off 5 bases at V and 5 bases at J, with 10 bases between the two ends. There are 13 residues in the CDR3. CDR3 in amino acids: CASSIRRNNEQFF. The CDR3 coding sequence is TGTGCCAGCAGCATAAGGAGAAACAATGAGCAGTTCTTC.

The CDR3 region is CASSTDRGQGGYTF. CDR3 sequence (DNA): TGTGCCAGCAGTACGGACAGGGGGCAGGGTGGCTACACCTTC. The chain recombines TRBV6-6 with TRBJ1-2, with 11 bases fitting TRBD1. The ends lost 5 bases at V and 7 bases at J; junction bases unmatched: 6. CDR3 length: 14 residues. The germline CDR1 and CDR2 sequences are MNHNY and SVGAGI (reference sequence).